A single sample gave rise to the 26 T cell receptor beta chains below, sequenced in a study of cytomegalovirus exposure and HLA in healthy donors. Produced via immunoSEQ multiplex PCR; TCRdb's table is partial and in-frame only. The table has 70,000 to 80,000 clones, approximately 94% seen once; the top ten hold under 4%. Material for sequencing was PBMCs. The source of these receptors is a woman between 18 and 29 years old in good health and CMV-seropositive.

This chain joins TRBV6-5 and TRBJ1-5; no clear D. Germline loops: CDR1 MNHEY, CDR2 SVGAGI. V gave up 5 bases and J gave up 5 bases, with 10 bases separating them. CDR3 length equals 13 residues. The CDR3 DNA is TGTGCCAGCAGTCCCACATTATATCAGCCCCAGCATTTT. This codes for CASSPTLYQPQHF.

V and J are TRBV9 and TRBJ2-3; D possibly corresponds to TRBD2 (6 bases). This CDR3 is built from 16 residues. In germline, CDR1 is SGDLS, CDR2 YYNGEE. Trimming removed 4 bases at V and 2 bases at J, with 17 bases between. The CDR3 DNA reads as TGTGCCAGCAGCCCAGGAACCGGGAGCCCCACAGATACGCAGTATTTT. This translates into CASSPGTGSPTDTQYF.

V usage is TRBV18 and J usage is TRBJ2-1; possibly TRBD2 for D (5 bases). The CDR3 spans 15 residues. Germline CDR1 and CDR2: KGHSH and LQKENI. Deletions cut 4 bases from V and 0 bases from J, with 10 bases between. The CDR3 reads CASSRTGNSYNEQFF. The CDR3 DNA follows: TGTGCCAGCTCACGTACGGGGAACTCCTACAATGAGCAGTTCTTC.

The rearrangement uses TRBV10-3 and TRBJ2-5, with 11 bases that match TRBD2. The CDR3 spans 16 residues. V was pared by 3 bases and J by 2 bases, with 5 bases of the junction left unmatched. The germline CDR1 and CDR2 sequences are ENHRY and SYGVKD. The CDR3 nucleotides read TGTGCCATCAGTGATCTTAGCGGGGGGGATCAAGAGACCCAGTACTTC. It yields the protein CAISDLSGGDQETQYF.

There are a few counts of this clone. This chain uses TRBV6-1 with TRBJ1-2; 9 positions agree with TRBD1. J gave up 4 bases and V 2 bases, and 2 bases lay outside the gene matches. CDR3 length equals 14 residues. Per the germline V gene, CDR1 is MNHNS and CDR2 is SASEGT. CDR3 loop: CASSERDRAYGYTF. CDR3 DNA sequence: TGTGCCAGCAGTGAACGGGACAGGGCCTATGGCTACACCTTC.

The genes are TRBV6-4 and TRBJ2-7; possible D gene TRBD2, 7 bases. V was shortened by 6 bases and J by 2 bases, with 20 bases between the two germline ends. The germline CDR1 and CDR2 sequences are MRHNA and SNTAGT. The CDR3 runs 16 residues. The CDR3 spells CASRGRGALTPYEQYF. The CDR3 DNA reads as TGTGCCAGCAGAGGTCGGGGGGCTCTGACCCCCTACGAGCAGTACTTC.

This chain uses TRBV6-6 with TRBJ1-4; TRBD1 agrees at 11 bases. CDR1 and CDR2 (germline): MNHNY, SVGAGI (reference sequence). V lost 6 bases, J lost 8 bases, and 5 bases stayed unmatched. CDR3 length: 14 residues. CDR3 bases: TGTGCCAGCAGACGGGGACAGGGGGGCGAAAAACTGTTTTTT. This codes for CASRRGQGGEKLFF.

The chain combines TRBV11-2 with TRBJ2-1; D is perhaps TRBD2 (6 bases). CDR1 and CDR2 (germline): SGHAT, FQNNGV. The CDR3 is 15 amino acids. V shed 5 bases and J shed 4 bases, with 15 bases lying between them. The CDR3 is CASSGSGTFYNEQFF. The CDR3 coding sequence is TGTGCCAGCAGCGGTAGCGGTACTTTTTACAATGAGCAGTTCTTC.

V is TRBV28 and J is TRBJ1-2; D not resolved. There are 14 residues in the CDR3. V shed 2 bases and J shed 1 base, with 8 bases lying between them. Per the germline V gene, CDR1 is MDHEN and CDR2 is SYDVKM. The CDR3 DNA reads TGTGCCAGCAGTTTAGTTGGCAGTAACTATGGCTACACCTTC. Translating gives CASSLVGSNYGYTF.

The genes are TRBV6-1 and TRBJ1-6; 9 bases match TRBD1. The CDR3 extends over 16 amino acids. The germline V gene encodes CDR1 MNHNS and CDR2 SASEGT. The J segment lost 10 bases and the V segment lost 3 bases, leaving 10 bases of the junction unmatched. Written as DNA, the CDR3 is TGTGCCAGCAGTGAGATACCGGGACAGGGAAAGTCACCCCTCCACTTT. Its translation is CASSEIPGQGKSPLHF.

The V and J genes are TRBV5-6 and TRBJ2-2; possibly TRBD2 for D (6 bases). Per germline, CDR1 SGHDT and CDR2 YYEEEE. This CDR3 contains 16 residues. V lost 0 bases to trimming and J lost 4 bases, with 13 bases between them. CDR3 sequence reads: CASSLAGQGGTGELFF. In DNA form, the CDR3 reads TGTGCCAGCAGCTTGGCCGGTCAGGGAGGCACCGGGGAGCTGTTTTTT.

V is TRBV15 and J is TRBJ1-2; D is possibly TRBD1 (5 bases). CDR3 size: 15 residues. Per germline, CDR1 LNHNV and CDR2 YYDKDF (reference sequence). Trimming cost V 3 bases and J 5 bases, with 16 bases left between them. CDR3 region: CATSSTTTGYYGYTF. CDR3 DNA sequence: TGTGCCACCAGCAGTACTACAACAGGTTATTATGGCTACACCTTC.

The chain has TRBV19 and TRBJ1-1; 7 bases are shared with TRBD1. Germline loops: CDR1 LNHDA, CDR2 SQIVND (reference sequence). V was clipped by 6 bases and J by 7 bases; unmatched bases: 8. This CDR3 is 13 amino acids long. The CDR3 sequence is CASRGQTIFEAFF. DNA of the CDR3: TGTGCCAGTAGGGGACAGACTATATTTGAAGCTTTCTTT.

The chain links TRBV5-1 to TRBJ1-1, with D unresolved. Looked up from germline, CDR1 is SGHRS and CDR2 is YFSETQ. This CDR3 is built from 15 residues. V lost 0 bases to trimming and J lost 1 base, with 10 bases between them. CDR3 sequence (DNA): TGCGCCAGCAGCTTGGCGGTACTTCGGAACACTGAAGCTTTCTTT. Translation gives CASSLAVLRNTEAFF. Drawing the rest from reference TRBV5-1 and TRBJ1-1, the complete variable domain is KAGVTQTPRYLIKTRGQQVTLSCSPISGHRSVSWYQQTPGQGLQFLFEYFSETQRNKGNFPGRFSGRQFSNSRSEMNVSTLELGDSALYLCASSLAVLRNTEAFFGQGTRLTVV.

DNA of the CDR3: TGCGCCAGCAGTGGGGCAGGGGGCTTGTGGGAGACCCAGTACTTC. Its translation is CASSGAGGLWETQYF. J is TRBJ2-5 and V is TRBV5-1; 8 bases map to TRBD1. The CDR3 spans 15 residues. V was clipped by 5 bases and J by 5 bases; unmatched bases: 11. Germline V gives CDR1 SGHRS, CDR2 YFSETQ.

The V gene is TRBV28, the J gene TRBJ1-1, with 9 positions matching TRBD1. J was trimmed by 6 bases and V by 7 bases; bases with no gene match: 6. This CDR3 has 13 amino acids. CDR1 is MDHEN, CDR2 SYDVKM, per germline. CDR3 coding DNA: TGTGCCAGCACGAGGACAGGGGTTGCTGAAGCTTTCTTT. Encoded protein: CASTRTGVAEAFF.

V is TRBV6-5 and J is TRBJ2-3; 10 bases agree with TRBD2. V lost 2 bases and J lost 3; bases outside the gene matches: 5. The CDR3 is made up of 16 amino acids. The germline V gene encodes CDR1 MNHEY and CDR2 SVGAGI. The CDR3 loop is CASSYERGGLTDTQYF. DNA for the CDR3: TGTGCCAGCAGTTACGAGCGGGGGGGCCTGACAGATACGCAGTATTTT.

This clone was observed once. The V gene is TRBV11-1, the J gene TRBJ2-3; 9 bases are a match to TRBD2. Germline V gives CDR1 SGHAT, CDR2 FQDESV (reference sequence). The CDR3 is 13 residues long. The V gene end was trimmed by 5 bases and the J gene end by 3 bases; junction bases not matched to a gene: 0. CDR3 nucleotides: TGTGCCAGCAGCAGCGGGAGGACAGATACGCAGTATTTT. Translation: CASSSGRTDTQYF.

The gene calls are TRBV5-1 and TRBJ2-2, with 12 positions matching TRBD1. CDR3 length: 16 amino acids. Germline V CDR1 and CDR2: SGHRS, YFSETQ. The V and J ends lost 0 bases and 5 bases, in that order; junction bases with no gene match: 2. The CDR3 protein is CASSLVGQGATGELFF. The CDR3 DNA is TGCGCCAGCAGCTTGGTGGGACAGGGGGCGACCGGGGAGCTGTTTTTT.

V usage is TRBV7-9 and J usage is TRBJ1-1; D possibly corresponds to TRBD1 (6 bases). V lost 3 bases and J 3 bases, leaving 11 bases between the germline ends. This CDR3 has 14 residues. From germline, CDR1 is SEHNR and CDR2 FQNEAQ (reference sequence). CDR3 sequence: CASSFVTGYTEAFF. CDR3 DNA sequence: TGTGCCAGCAGCTTTGTAACAGGGTACACTGAAGCTTTCTTT. Looking up the rest from reference TRBV7-9 and TRBJ1-1 gives the full variable domain: DTGVSQNPRHKITKRGQNVTFRCDPISEHNRLYWYRQTLGQGPEFLTYFQNEAQLEKSRLLSDRFSAERPKGSFSTLEIQRTEQGDSAMYLCASSFVTGYTEAFFGQGTRLTVV.

The gene calls are TRBV5-4 and TRBJ2-1, with D possibly being TRBD2 (7 bases). V lost 4 bases to trimming and J lost 4 bases, with 18 bases between them. The CDR3 is 16 residues long. The V gene's germline CDR1 is SGHNT and CDR2 YYREEE (reference sequence). The CDR3 sequence is CASSRGGAAGYNEQFF. CDR3 bases: TGTGCCAGCAGCCGAGGGGGGGCGGCCGGATACAATGAGCAGTTCTTC.

The V call is TRBV28, the J call TRBJ2-7; TRBD1 aligns across 10 bases. The J segment lost 2 bases and the V segment lost 6 bases, leaving 7 bases of the junction unmatched. The CDR3 contains 15 residues. Germline V gene sequence: CDR1 MDHEN, CDR2 SYDVKM. CDR3 amino acids: CASSSPGQGTYEQYF. The CDR3 DNA reads TGTGCCAGCAGCTCTCCGGGACAGGGGACCTACGAGCAGTACTTC.

A few counts support this clone. The DNA for the CDR3 is TGTGCCAGCGCTACGTCTTTCACCGGGGAGCTGTTTTTT. Protein: CASATSFTGELFF. The chain carries TRBV6-1 and TRBJ2-2; D call uncertain. Trimming took off 8 bases at V and 4 bases at J, with 11 bases between the two ends. This CDR3 is 13 amino acids long. Germline V gives CDR1 MNHNS, CDR2 SASEGT.

V gene TRBV2 combines with J gene TRBJ2-7; 15 nucleotides match TRBD2. V shed 6 bases and J 6 bases; nucleotides not matched to a gene: 6. There are 15 residues in the CDR3. The germline V gene has CDR1 SNHLY and CDR2 FYNNEI. CDR3: CASRVRTSGGAEQYF. Written as DNA, the CDR3 is TGTGCCAGCAGAGTTAGGACTAGCGGGGGGGCCGAGCAGTACTTC.

The V gene is TRBV28, the J gene TRBJ2-1, with D possibly matching TRBD2 (6 bases). The germline V and J ends were trimmed by 2 bases and 4 bases, with 9 bases remaining between them. This CDR3 is built from 14 residues. The germline V gene has CDR1 MDHEN and CDR2 SYDVKM. Written as DNA, the CDR3 is TGTGCCAGCAGTTTAGCGGAGGGTTACAATGAGCAGTTCTTC. It yields the protein CASSLAEGYNEQFF. Variable domain in full (rest from reference TRBV28 and TRBJ2-1): DVKVTQSSRYLVKRTGEKVFLECVQDMDHENMFWYRQDPGLGLRLIYFSYDVKMKEKGDIPEGYSVSREKKERFSLILESASTNQTSMYLCASSLAEGYNEQFFGPGTRLTVL.

The chain couples TRBV7-2 to TRBJ2-1, with 11 nucleotides matching TRBD2. Germline V lookup: CDR1 SGHTA, CDR2 FQGNSA. This CDR3 contains 15 residues. Trimming removed 2 bases from V and 5 bases from J; junction bases left unmatched: 2. The CDR3 nucleotides read TGTGCCAGCAGCTTACGACTAGCGGGAAACAATGAGCAGTTCTTC. Protein product: CASSLRLAGNNEQFF. Full variable domain (outside the CDR3, taken from reference TRBV7-2 and TRBJ2-1): GAGVSQSPSNKVTEKGKDVELRCDPISGHTALYWYRQSLGQGLEFLIYFQGNSAPDKSGLPSDRFSAERTGGSVSTLTIQRTQQEDSAVYLCASSLRLAGNNEQFFGPGTRLTVL.